Below, 20 T cell receptor beta chains from the same sample are listed, as sequenced in a study of T cell responses to AZD1222 COVID-19 vaccine. The assay was immunoSEQ multiplex PCR, and TCRdb's table has in-frame clones only and misses some. The sample yields roughly 160,000 clones, 85% to 90% seen once. Specimen: peripheral blood, collected on day 0 of AZD1222 vaccination. These receptors all stem from an adult in good health.

The V gene is TRBV18, the J gene TRBJ2-6; TRBD2 aligns across 7 bases. Germline values: CDR1 KGHSH, CDR2 LQKENI. This CDR3 region has 18 residues. Trimming took 3 bases from V and 0 from J; bases not matched to a gene: 8. The CDR3 region is CASSPVRDYDSGANVLTF. The DNA of the CDR3 is TGTGCCAGCTCACCGGTTAGGGACTACGACTCTGGGGCCAACGTCCTGACTTTC.

The chain links TRBV9 to TRBJ2-2; D unresolved. Germline lookup yields CDR1 SGDLS and CDR2 YYNGEE. CDR3 length equals 12 residues. Trimming pared 1 base from V and 6 bases from J, leaving 4 bases between. The CDR3 region is CASSVIPGELFF. CDR3 nucleotide sequence: TGTGCCAGCAGCGTAATTCCCGGGGAGCTGTTTTTT.

This clone came up once. This chain uses TRBV12-3 or TRBV12-4 with TRBJ1-2; no clear D gene. The CDR3 covers 12 residues. V shed 5 bases and J shed 7 bases, with 11 bases lying between them. In DNA form, the CDR3 reads TGTGCCAGCAGTCCAGGTATCCGTGGCTACACCTTC. Encoded protein: CASSPGIRGYTF.

The chain employs TRBV19 and TRBJ2-7, with 7 positions matching TRBD2. Germline V gene data show CDR1 as LNHDA and CDR2 as SQIVND (reference sequence). This CDR3 is 15 amino acids long. V trimming: 6 bases; J trimming: 6 bases; junction bases outside the gene matches: 14. The chain's CDR3 is CASSHPAAGSAEQYF. The CDR3 DNA is TGTGCCAGTAGCCACCCGGCAGCGGGGTCCGCCGAGCAGTACTTC.

V usage is TRBV19 and J usage is TRBJ1-3, with TRBD1 as a possible D gene (6 bases). Germline loops: CDR1 LNHDA, CDR2 SQIVND (reference sequence). CDR3 length equals 14 residues. V lost 4 bases, J lost 4 bases, and 11 bases lay in between. The CDR3 region has the DNA TGTGCCAGTAGTACCCCCGGGACAGGAAACACCATATATTTT. Translating it yields CASSTPGTGNTIYF.

J is TRBJ2-5 and V is TRBV19; the D gene is possibly TRBD2 (5 bases). V was trimmed by 3 bases and J by 0 bases, leaving 8 bases between them. The germline V gene encodes CDR1 LNHDA and CDR2 SQIVND (reference sequence). This CDR3 is 14 amino acids long. This CDR3 is CASSITGYQETQYF. The CDR3 DNA reads TGTGCCAGTAGTATTACGGGGTACCAAGAGACCCAGTACTTC.

In this sample, this clone turned up once. The chain carries TRBV18 and TRBJ1-4, with 7 nucleotides matching TRBD1. After removal of 5 bases from V and 2 bases from J, the junction contained 8 bases not matched to a gene. From germline, CDR1 is KGHSH and CDR2 LQKENI. The CDR3 extends over 16 amino acids. The CDR3 DNA reads as TGTGCCAGCTCATTGGGGACAGTGGCCACTAATGAAAAACTGTTTTTT. Its translation: CASSLGTVATNEKLFF.

V and J are TRBV7-5 and TRBJ2-7; TRBD2 is the table's D call, not checked against the DNA. TRBV7-5 is marked as a pseudogene. The CDR3 consists of 18 residues. The CDR3: CARSLDEGAGPTSYEQYV. The CDR3 DNA follows: TGTGCCAGAAGCTTAGATGAGGGAGCAGGCCCGACCTCCTACGAGCAGTACGTC.

This rearrangement joins TRBV5-4 to TRBJ1-6; D may be TRBD1 (6 bases). The CDR3 is 14 amino acids. Trimming took 6 bases from V and 5 from J, leaving 12 bases between them. Germline CDR1 reads SGHNT; CDR2 reads YYREEE (reference sequence). CDR3 region: CASTRQADNSPLHF. The DNA for the CDR3 is TGTGCCAGCACCCGACAGGCAGATAATTCACCCCTCCACTTT.

The rearrangement links TRBV7-2 to TRBJ1-1; possible D gene TRBD1, 5 bases. Germline V gives CDR1 SGHTA, CDR2 FQGNSA. The CDR3 sequence is 14 residues long. Trimming pared 6 bases from V and 4 bases from J, leaving 15 bases between. The CDR3 sequence is CASRSAGMVTEAFF. The CDR3 DNA sequence: TGTGCCAGCAGATCGGCAGGGATGGTCACTGAAGCTTTCTTT.

The chain is built from TRBV18 and TRBJ1-6; no reliable D call. The germline V and J ends were trimmed by 5 bases and 6 bases, with 11 bases remaining between them. Germline V CDR1 and CDR2: KGHSH, LQKENI. The CDR3 contains 14 residues. In DNA, the CDR3 is TGTGCCAGCTCAGATTCGGGAGGTAATTCACCCCTCCACTTT. Translating gives CASSDSGGNSPLHF.

The CDR3 sequence is CASSLSTGSADTEAFF. CDR3 coding DNA: TGTGCCAGCAGCCTAAGTACAGGGAGCGCGGACACTGAAGCTTTCTTT. J is TRBJ1-1 and V is TRBV4-2; D is possibly TRBD1 (6 bases). Germline loops: CDR1 LGHNA, CDR2 YNFKEQ. The CDR3 consists of 16 residues. Trimming stripped 4 bases from V and 3 bases from J, with 18 bases between.

This rearrangement joins TRBV7-2 to TRBJ1-5; D unclear. Germline loops: CDR1 SGHTA, CDR2 FQGNSA. The CDR3 extends over 14 amino acids. V was pared by 1 base and J by 3 bases, with 7 bases between. The CDR3 DNA follows: TGTGCCAGCAGCTTAGACCCAGTCAATCAGCCCCAGCATTTT. This encodes CASSLDPVNQPQHF. The variable domain in full, with the rest retrieved from reference TRBV7-2 and TRBJ1-5, is GAGVSQSPSNKVTEKGKDVELRCDPISGHTALYWYRQSLGQGLEFLIYFQGNSAPDKSGLPSDRFSAERTGGSVSTLTIQRTQQEDSAVYLCASSLDPVNQPQHFGDGTRLSIL.

This chain links TRBV2 with TRBJ1-5, with a tentative D call TRBD1 (6 bases). The CDR3 totals 15 residues. Trimming took off 4 bases at V and 3 bases at J, with 13 bases between the two ends. Germline V gene sequence: CDR1 SNHLY, CDR2 FYNNEI. In DNA form, the CDR3 reads TGTGCCAGCAGTGTGTGGGGGGCGAACAATCAGCCCCAGCATTTT. Translating it yields CASSVWGANNQPQHF.

V is TRBV30 and J is TRBJ1-6, with 7 bases matching TRBD1. CDR1 GTSNPN and CDR2 SVGIG come from the germline V gene (reference sequence). Germline trimming cut 3 bases from V and 8 bases from J; bases unmatched to any gene: 10. This CDR3 region has 15 residues. The CDR3, as DNA: TGTGCCTGGAGATCCGGGACAGTTAGAGATTCACCCCTCCACTTT. Translation: CAWRSGTVRDSPLHF. The whole variable domain, remainder taken from reference TRBV30 and TRBJ1-6, is SQTIHQWPATLVQPVGSPLSLECTVEGTSNPNLYWYRQAAGRGLQLLFYSVGIGQISSEVPQNLSASRPQDRQFILSSKKLLLSDSGFYLCAWRSGTVRDSPLHFGNGTRLTVT.

The chain is built from TRBV5-4 and TRBJ1-2, with TRBD1 matching over 7 bases. CDR1 is SGHNT and CDR2 is YYREEE in the germline V gene (reference sequence). This CDR3 has 14 residues. The V gene end was trimmed by 5 bases and the J gene end by 5 bases; junction bases not matched to a gene: 9. The CDR3 loop is CASRTQGNAYGYTF. CDR3 nucleotides: TGTGCCAGCAGGACACAGGGGAACGCATATGGCTACACCTTC.

The CDR3 sequence: CASSETGRTDTQYF. In nucleotides, the CDR3 is TGTGCCAGCAGTGAAACCGGACGGACAGATACGCAGTATTTT. The rearrangement links TRBV28 to TRBJ2-3; no definite D call. V was shortened by 5 bases and J by 3 bases, with 12 bases between the two germline ends. Germline V gene sequence: CDR1 MDHEN, CDR2 SYDVKM. The CDR3 has 14 residues.

This chain links TRBV19 with TRBJ1-2, with 9 positions matching TRBD1. The CDR3 has 14 residues. V gave up 4 bases and J gave up 5 bases; unmatched junction bases: 5. The germline V gene has CDR1 LNHDA and CDR2 SQIVND (reference sequence). Here the CDR3 reads CASSKRTGEYGYTF. The CDR3 DNA is TGTGCCAGTAGTAAGAGGACAGGGGAGTATGGCTACACCTTC.

The chain couples TRBV5-4 to TRBJ2-7, with D unresolved. Trimming pared 0 bases from V and 2 bases from J, leaving 3 bases between. CDR3 size: 12 residues. From germline, CDR1 is SGHNT and CDR2 YYREEE (reference sequence). CDR3 protein: CASSLDTYEQYF. As DNA, the CDR3 is TGTGCCAGCAGCTTGGACACCTACGAGCAGTACTTC.

V is TRBV19 and J is TRBJ1-5; D is ambiguous. The CDR3 contains 15 residues. The V gene's germline CDR1 is LNHDA and CDR2 SQIVND (reference sequence). Trimming left V 1 base short and J 0 bases short, with 7 bases between. CDR3 residues: CASSIGGNSNQPQHF. The CDR3 nucleotides read TGTGCCAGTAGTATAGGAGGAAATAGCAATCAGCCCCAGCATTTT.